Listed below are T cell receptor beta chains from one sample, sequenced in a study of CD8 T cells in ankylosing spondylitis. TCRdb reanalysed the 5' RACE reads using MiXCR and keeps one entry per CDR3 protein. The table lists about 210,000 distinct CDR3 sequences, under 8.5% of them singletons. The specimen was blood, either unsorted or a sorted T cell fraction (not recorded which). The source of these receptors is a female donor with ankylosing spondylitis or in good health (not recorded which). The conserved cysteine and the conserved F or W are not part of the CDR3 here.

V,J,CDR3
TRBV29-1,TRBJ1-2,SVGGFKWSENYGYT
TRBV12-3/TRBV12-4,TRBJ2-7,ASAPGTGVYEQY
TRBV5-5,TRBJ2-3,ASSLQGSTDTQY
TRBV27,TRBJ2-7,ASSRRDGSYEQY
TRBV12-3/TRBV12-4,TRBJ2-2,ASSLRLAGTGELF
TRBV29-1,TRBJ1-4,SVGGQGRDEKLF
TRBV20-1,TRBJ2-7,CARSPSGKSYEQY
TRBV20-1,TRBJ2-2,SVHSGTANTGELF
TRBV27,TRBJ2-7,ASSLMGRGNEQY
TRBV4-3,TRBJ2-6,ASSQDRGAQGANVLT
TRBV20-1,TRBJ2-3,SAATGTSGRAPDTQY
TRBV25-1,TRBJ1-5,ASSVGNQPQH
TRBV5-6,TRBJ2-3,ASSLLLAGGLTQY
TRBV18,TRBJ2-1,ASSIRDRAYNEQF
TRBV5-1,TRBJ2-1,ASSRVAGRDEQF
TRBV19,TRBJ2-5,ASSAGQQETQY
TRBV7-9,TRBJ2-5,ASSSRTGGETQY
TRBV12-3/TRBV12-4,TRBJ1-5,ASSSDPVWQPQH
TRBV7-2,TRBJ2-2,ASSYTSGATGELF
TRBV5-1,TRBJ2-7,ASRATSGDEQY
TRBV15,TRBJ2-5,ATSRDTGVQETQY
TRBV27,TRBJ2-4,ASSFDIQY
TRBV7-9,TRBJ2-5,ASSLSLSLGEETQY
TRBV29-1,TRBJ1-1,SVDEQGDTEAF
TRBV10-3,TRBJ1-1,AISEGGGRVTEAF
TRBV12-3/TRBV12-4,TRBJ1-1,ASRQANTEAF
TRBV5-1,TRBJ2-7,ASRSGTSGSEQY
TRBV15,TRBJ2-1,ATSRDVGGNEQF
TRBV12-3/TRBV12-4,TRBJ1-4,ASSPDRGRRNEKLF